The 11 T cell receptor beta chains below were found in one sample sequenced in a study of cytomegalovirus exposure and HLA in healthy donors. Method: immunoSEQ multiplex PCR; TCRdb's copy keeps in-frame clones and lacks some. The table has some 320,000 clones, 87% seen once. Input material: PBMCs. The receptors were sampled from a woman aged 30 to 39 in good health and CMV-seropositive.

This rearrangement joins TRBV9 to TRBJ2-5, with TRBD2 as a possible D gene (6 bases). The ends were cut back, 0 bases at V and 4 bases at J, with 13 bases in the middle. This CDR3 has 15 amino acids. Per germline, CDR1 SGDLS and CDR2 YYNGEE. DNA of the CDR3: TGTGCCAGCAGCGTAGGTCCGGGAGTGGGAGAGACCCAGTACTTC. Amino acid sequence: CASSVGPGVGETQYF.

In this sample, this clone turned up a few times. This rearrangement joins TRBV10-3 to TRBJ2-2; possible D gene TRBD2, 6 bases. Germline CDR1 ENHRY, CDR2 SYGVKD. V lost 6 bases, J lost 4 bases, and 12 bases lay in between. The length of the CDR3 is 14 residues. The chain's CDR3 is CAISRESGTGELFF. As DNA, the CDR3 is TGTGCCATCAGCCGGGAGTCGGGCACCGGGGAGCTGTTTTTT.

The chain has TRBV2 and TRBJ2-5; D not resolved. Per the germline V gene, CDR1 is SNHLY and CDR2 is FYNNEI. The CDR3 spans 15 residues. V shed 0 bases and J shed 5 bases, with 13 bases lying between them. The CDR3 sequence: CASSEAQGLRETQYF. The CDR3 region has the DNA TGTGCCAGCAGTGAAGCGCAAGGTTTACGGGAGACCCAGTACTTC.

J is TRBJ1-4 and V is TRBV4-3, with 7 bases lining up with TRBD1. This CDR3 has 15 residues. The V gene end was trimmed by 4 bases and the J gene end by 8 bases; junction bases not matched to a gene: 10. Germline V gene data show CDR1 as LGHNA and CDR2 as YSLEER. CDR3 bases: TGCGCCAGCAGCCTATACAGGGGTCGGGAAGAAAAACTGTTTTTT. Its translation: CASSLYRGREEKLFF.

This clone was seen just once. This CDR3 reads CASSASGGNVGELFF. Here the CDR3 DNA reads TGTGCCAGCAGCGCTAGCGGGGGGAACGTCGGGGAGCTGTTTTTT. This rearrangement joins TRBV9 to TRBJ2-2; 11 bases map to TRBD2. The CDR3 loop spans 15 amino acids. The ends lost 3 bases at V and 7 bases at J; junction bases unmatched: 5. In germline, CDR1 is SGDLS, CDR2 YYNGEE.

The chain joins TRBV6-5 to TRBJ2-7; TRBD2 might be the D (5 bases). Trimming stripped 6 bases from V and 9 bases from J, with 15 bases between. The germline CDR1 and CDR2 sequences are MNHEY and SVGAGI. This CDR3 contains 12 residues. The CDR3 here is CASRSEVAGQYF. The CDR3 DNA reads TGTGCCAGCAGATCCGAGGTGGCGGGGCAGTACTTC.

The rearrangement joins TRBV7-7 to TRBJ2-7, with TRBD2 matching 8 bases. Trimming cost V 5 bases and J 7 bases; bases outside gene matches: 19. Germline V CDR1 and CDR2: SSHAT, FNYEAQ (reference sequence). The CDR3 has 17 residues. For the CDR3, the DNA is TGTGCCAGCAGCCCTGTGGCTAGCGGGTGGGGGTCTGGGGAGCAGTACTTC. Amino acids: CASSPVASGWGSGEQYF.

The rearrangement links TRBV7-8 to TRBJ1-5; 10 bases are a match to TRBD1. The trim removed 4 bases at V and 4 bases at J, leaving 4 bases unmatched. Germline V gene data show CDR1 as SGHVS and CDR2 as FQNEAQ. This CDR3 comprises 15 residues. The CDR3, as DNA: TGTGCCAGCAGCTCAGGGGACAGGGGAAATCAGCCCCAGCATTTT. Its protein product is CASSSGDRGNQPQHF.

The chain uses TRBV4-2 and TRBJ2-2; D may be TRBD2 (6 bases). The CDR3 loop spans 18 amino acids. Trimming removed 3 bases from V and 2 bases from J, with 19 bases in between. CDR1 is LGHNA, CDR2 YNFKEQ, per germline. CDR3 bases: TGTGCCAGCAGCCATACAAACTGGGGGGACCCAAACACCGGGGAGCTGTTTTTT. Its protein product is CASSHTNWGDPNTGELFF.

J is TRBJ2-3 and V is TRBV5-1, with 8 positions matching TRBD2. V was clipped by 2 bases and J by 5 bases; unmatched bases: 4. Germline-derived CDR1 and CDR2 are SGHRS and YFSETQ. The CDR3 is made up of 14 amino acids. CDR3 loop: CASSLFSGEDTQYF. The CDR3 bases are TGCGCCAGCAGCTTATTTAGCGGGGAAGATACGCAGTATTTT.

The chain recombines TRBV4-1 with TRBJ2-3; unclear D gene. The germline V and J ends were trimmed by 6 bases and 1 base, with 8 bases remaining between them. Germline assignment: CDR1 MGHRA and CDR2 YSYEKL. The CDR3 extends over 13 amino acids. DNA of the CDR3: TGCGCCAGCAGTGGTGGTCGCACAGATACGCAGTATTTT. Encoded protein: CASSGGRTDTQYF.